The 14 T cell receptor beta chains given below trace back to one sample, sequenced in a study of cytomegalovirus exposure and HLA in healthy donors. Vbeta (60) and Jbeta (13) primers were used in the PCR. Measured with immunoSEQ multiplex PCR; TCRdb has only the in-frame clones, and not every one. Seen in this sample are 100,000 to 150,000 clones; the ten most common clones hold approximately 2.6%. Sequencing input: PBMCs. Source of these receptors: a man younger than 45 in good health and CMV-seronegative.

This chain connects TRBV5-1 to TRBJ1-3; D is possibly TRBD1 (5 bases). Germline V CDR1 and CDR2: SGHRS, YFSETQ. V was pared by 2 bases and J by 0 bases, with 18 bases between. The CDR3 loop spans 18 amino acids. DNA for the CDR3: TGCGCCAGCAGCTTAGATTATCTGCAGGGTTCCTCTGGAAACACCATATATTTT. Its protein product is CASSLDYLQGSSGNTIYF.

The chain links TRBV10-3 to TRBJ2-1, with 12 positions matching TRBD2. The CDR3 covers 14 residues. CDR1 and CDR2 from the germline V gene are ENHRY and SYGVKD. V shed 6 bases, J shed 12 bases, and the junction held 9 bases outside the gene matches. CDR3 sequence: CAIRAGTSGQGQFF. CDR3 DNA: TGTGCCATCAGAGCCGGGACTAGCGGGCAAGGGCAGTTCTTC.

V is TRBV2 and J is TRBJ2-1; 10 bases fit TRBD2. The germline CDR1 and CDR2 sequences are SNHLY and FYNNEI. The CDR3 is made up of 18 amino acids. V dropped 10 bases and J dropped 8; count of bases not matched to a gene: 23. CDR3 sequence: CATTMRTSGRSSNDEQFF. The CDR3 nucleotides are TGTGCCACAACCATGAGGACTAGCGGAAGATCGTCTAACGATGAGCAGTTCTTC.

The chain carries TRBV27 and TRBJ2-5, with 7 bases that match TRBD2. CDR1 and CDR2 from the germline V gene are MNHEY and SMNVEV (reference sequence). V was pared by 3 bases and J by 5 bases, with 12 bases of the junction left unmatched. CDR3 length: 16 amino acids. The CDR3 nucleotides read TGTGCCAGCAGTTTGGTGGGGGGAGGGCCCCCTGAGACCCAGTACTTC. It is translated as CASSLVGGGPPETQYF.

This chain connects TRBV30 to TRBJ1-1; 9 bases line up with TRBD1. The V gene end was trimmed by 7 bases and the J gene end by 6 bases; junction bases not matched to a gene: 6. CDR3 length: 12 amino acids. The germline CDR1 and CDR2 sequences are GTSNPN and SVGIG (reference sequence). CDR3 amino acids: CALTGGVSEAFF. The CDR3 nucleotides read TGTGCCTTGACAGGGGGAGTATCTGAAGCTTTCTTT.

Comment on this clone: Relative to the germline gene, one junction end is altered; a read error may explain this. V and J are TRBV7-9 and TRBJ1-2; a weak D match, TRBD1 (6 bases). This CDR3 spans 16 amino acids. The germline CDR1 and CDR2 sequences are SEHNR and FQNEAQ (reference sequence). The CDR3, as DNA: TGTGCCAGCAGCCTCGATCCCCTCAACAGGGCCCATGGCTGCACCTTC. Its translation is CASSLDPLNRAHGCTF.

The chain couples TRBV29-1 to TRBJ2-7; no definite D call. This CDR3 comprises 11 residues. The ends were cut back, 2 bases at V and 4 bases at J, with 6 bases in the middle. Germline assignment: CDR1 SQVTM and CDR2 ANQGSEA. The CDR3 spells CSVEHQYEQYF. The CDR3 DNA follows: TGCAGCGTTGAACATCAGTACGAGCAGTACTTC.

The chain is built from TRBV23-1 and TRBJ1-3; maybe TRBD1 (5 bases). TRBV23-1 is given ORF status, its function remaining uncertain. With 4 bases removed from V and 0 bases from J, the gap between germline ends came to 19 bases. The CDR3 runs 18 residues. CDR3 protein: CASSPYLDTYDSGNTIYF. CDR3 bases: TGCGCCAGCAGTCCCTACCTGGACACTTATGACTCTGGAAACACCATATATTTT.

The V gene is TRBV18, the J gene TRBJ2-7; TRBD2 might be the D (7 bases). V lost 1 base, J lost 3 bases, and 10 bases lay in between. The length of the CDR3 is 14 residues. Germline V CDR1 and CDR2: KGHSH, LQKENI. For the CDR3, the DNA is TGTGCCAGCTCACCACAGGGGGGGGTCTACGAGCAGTACTTC. This codes for CASSPQGGVYEQYF. Filled out from reference TRBV18 and TRBJ2-7, the complete variable domain reads NAGVMQNPRHLVRRRGQEARLRCSPMKGHSHVYWYRQLPEEGLKFMVYLQKENIIDESGMPKERFSAEFPKEGPSILRIQQVVRGDSAAYFCASSPQGGVYEQYFGPGTRLTVT.

The genes are TRBV5-6 and TRBJ2-7, with TRBD2 matching over 7 bases. Germline V gene lookup returns CDR1 SGHDT and CDR2 YYEEEE. The ends lost 0 bases at V and 5 bases at J; junction bases unmatched: 14. CDR3 length equals 17 residues. DNA for the CDR3: TGTGCCAGCAGCTTGGATTATAGTTGGGGAGGGACGGACGAGCAGTACTTC. It specifies CASSLDYSWGGTDEQYF.

The chain recombines TRBV5-5 with TRBJ2-1, with 9 bases matching TRBD2. The V gene end was trimmed by 4 bases and the J gene end by 7 bases; junction bases not matched to a gene: 24. This CDR3 region has 20 residues. Germline V gene data show CDR1 as SGHKS and CDR2 as YYEKEE (reference sequence). The CDR3 sequence is CASSPTPGLASRGDRNEQFF. The DNA of the CDR3 is TGTGCCAGCAGCCCCACCCCGGGACTAGCCTCTAGGGGGGATCGGAATGAGCAGTTCTTC.

The chain recombines TRBV27 with TRBJ1-2, with D possibly TRBD1 on 5 matching bases. Germline V lookup: CDR1 MNHEY, CDR2 SMNVEV (reference sequence). V lost 5 bases and J 0 bases, leaving 10 bases between the germline ends. There are 14 residues in the CDR3. As DNA, the CDR3 is TGTGCCAGCAGTCCGACAGAAGCTAACTATGGCTACACCTTC. This sequence encodes CASSPTEANYGYTF.

The V and J genes are TRBV5-1 and TRBJ2-1; D ambiguous. This CDR3 has 11 residues. Germline lookup yields CDR1 SGHRS and CDR2 YFSETQ. With 1 base removed from V and 7 bases from J, the gap between germline ends came to 3 bases. The CDR3: CASSLSNEQFF. The CDR3 DNA is TGCGCCAGCAGCTTGTCAAATGAGCAGTTCTTC.

This chain connects TRBV7-3 to TRBJ2-5; no clear D gene. Germline CDR1 reads SGHTA; CDR2 reads FQGTGA. This CDR3 region has 13 residues. V lost 3 bases and J lost 1, with 6 bases in between. The CDR3 region has the DNA TGTGCCAGCAGCTTCCTTCCCCAAGAGACCCAGTACTTC. Translating gives CASSFLPQETQYF.